This TCR beta chain was sequenced for a study of OX40 agonist ivuxolimab in advanced cancers. Germline lookup yields CDR1 LNHDA and CDR2 SQIVND (reference sequence). V lost 7 bases and J lost 4; bases outside the gene matches: 6. The CDR3 runs 14 residues. The data were produced by immunoSEQ multiplex PCR, yet TCRdb's version contains in-frame clones alone and is incomplete. The repertoire consists of 50,000 to 70,000 clones, with around 85% occurring once and the leading ten covering approximately 0.8%. Exclusion of a patient followed from autoimmune disease history or systemic immunosuppression. The sequence derives from an adult with an advanced solid tumor such as melanoma, head and neck, liver or kidney cancer. The starting material was CD4+ or CD8+ T cells sorted from blood, obtained in a trial of the OX40 agonist ivuxolimab. V usage is TRBV19 and J usage is TRBJ1-5; 8 positions match TRBD1. The DNA of the CDR3 is TGTGCCAGTACCCCGACAGGGGATAATCAGCCCCAGCATTTT. Residues: CASTPTGDNQPQHF.